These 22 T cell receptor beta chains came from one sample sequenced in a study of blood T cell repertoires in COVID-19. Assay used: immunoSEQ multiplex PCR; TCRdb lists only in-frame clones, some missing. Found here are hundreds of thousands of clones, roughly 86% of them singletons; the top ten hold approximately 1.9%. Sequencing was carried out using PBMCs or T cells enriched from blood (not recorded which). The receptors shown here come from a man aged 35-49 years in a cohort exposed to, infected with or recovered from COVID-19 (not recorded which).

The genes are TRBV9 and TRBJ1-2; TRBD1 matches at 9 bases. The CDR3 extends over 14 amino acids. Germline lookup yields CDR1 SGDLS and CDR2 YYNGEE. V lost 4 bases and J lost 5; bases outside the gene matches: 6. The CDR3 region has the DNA TGTGCCAGCAGCACTCCGGGACAGGGATATGGCTACACCTTC. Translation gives CASSTPGQGYGYTF.

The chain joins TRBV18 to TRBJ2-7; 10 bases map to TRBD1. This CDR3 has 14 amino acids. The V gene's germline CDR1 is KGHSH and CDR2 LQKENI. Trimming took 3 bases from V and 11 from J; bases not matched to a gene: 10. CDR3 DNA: TGTGCCAGCTCACCGGGACAGGGGCTACCTTTGGAGTACTTC. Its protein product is CASSPGQGLPLEYF. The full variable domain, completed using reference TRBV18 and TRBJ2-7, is NAGVMQNPRHLVRRRGQEARLRCSPMKGHSHVYWYRQLPEEGLKFMVYLQKENIIDESGMPKERFSAEFPKEGPSILRIQQVVRGDSAAYFCASSPGQGLPLEYFGPGTRLTVT.

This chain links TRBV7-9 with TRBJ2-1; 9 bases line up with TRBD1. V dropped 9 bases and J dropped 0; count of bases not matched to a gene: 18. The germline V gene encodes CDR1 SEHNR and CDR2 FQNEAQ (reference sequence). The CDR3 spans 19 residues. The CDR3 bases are TGTGCCAGTCTCCGCACAGGGCGGACAGGGGCCAGCTCCTACAATGAGCAGTTCTTC. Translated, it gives CASLRTGRTGASSYNEQFF.

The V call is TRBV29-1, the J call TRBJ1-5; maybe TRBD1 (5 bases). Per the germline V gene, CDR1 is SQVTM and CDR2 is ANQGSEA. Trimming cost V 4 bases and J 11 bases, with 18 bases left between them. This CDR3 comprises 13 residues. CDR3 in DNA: TGCAGCGTTGCCTGGGGGGACGATTCGGCCCAGCATTTT. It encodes CSVAWGDDSAQHF.

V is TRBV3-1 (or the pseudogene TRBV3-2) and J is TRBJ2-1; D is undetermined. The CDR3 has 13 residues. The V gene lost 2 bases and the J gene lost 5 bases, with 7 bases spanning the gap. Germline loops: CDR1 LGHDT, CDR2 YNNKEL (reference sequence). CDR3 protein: CASSQTADNEQFF. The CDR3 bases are TGTGCCAGCAGCCAAACTGCTGACAATGAGCAGTTCTTC.

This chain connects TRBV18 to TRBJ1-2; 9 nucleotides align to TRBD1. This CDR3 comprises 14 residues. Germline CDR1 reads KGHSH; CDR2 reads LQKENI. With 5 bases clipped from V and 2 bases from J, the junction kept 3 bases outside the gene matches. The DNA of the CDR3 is TGTGCCAGCTCATCGGACAGGGGAAACTATGGCTACACCTTC. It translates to CASSSDRGNYGYTF.

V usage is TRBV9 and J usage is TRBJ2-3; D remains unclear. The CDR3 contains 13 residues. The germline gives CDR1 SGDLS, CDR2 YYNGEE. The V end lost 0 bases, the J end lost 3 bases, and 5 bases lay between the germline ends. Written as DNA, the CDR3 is TGTGCCAGCAGCGTAGAACAGACAGATACGCAGTATTTT. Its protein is CASSVEQTDTQYF. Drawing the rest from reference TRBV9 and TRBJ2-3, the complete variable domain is DSGVTQTPKHLITATGQRVTLRCSPRSGDLSVYWYQQSLDQGLQFLIQYYNGEERAKGNILERFSAQQFPDLHSELNLSSLELGDSALYFCASSVEQTDTQYFGPGTRLTVL.

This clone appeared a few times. The DNA for the CDR3 is TGTGCCAGCAGTGGGAGGGGGAACACTGAAGCTTTCTTT. This gives the protein CASSGRGNTEAFF. V is TRBV2 and J is TRBJ1-1, with a weak D call TRBD1 (5 bases). Trimming removed 4 bases at V and 1 base at J, with 7 bases between. Germline CDR1 and CDR2: SNHLY and FYNNEI. This CDR3 has 13 residues.

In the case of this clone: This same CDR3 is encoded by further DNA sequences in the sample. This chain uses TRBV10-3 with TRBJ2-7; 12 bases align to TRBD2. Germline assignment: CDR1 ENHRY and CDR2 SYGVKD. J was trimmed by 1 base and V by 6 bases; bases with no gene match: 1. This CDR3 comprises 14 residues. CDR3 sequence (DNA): TGTGCCATCAGGGGGACTAGCGGGTCCTACGAGCAGTACTTC. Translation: CAIRGTSGSYEQYF.

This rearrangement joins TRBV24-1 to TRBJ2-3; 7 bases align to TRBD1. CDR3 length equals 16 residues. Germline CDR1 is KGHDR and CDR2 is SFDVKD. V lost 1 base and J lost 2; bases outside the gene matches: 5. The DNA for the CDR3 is TGTGCCACCAGTGATTTAGGGACAGACTTCACAGATACGCAGTATTTT. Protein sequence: CATSDLGTDFTDTQYF.

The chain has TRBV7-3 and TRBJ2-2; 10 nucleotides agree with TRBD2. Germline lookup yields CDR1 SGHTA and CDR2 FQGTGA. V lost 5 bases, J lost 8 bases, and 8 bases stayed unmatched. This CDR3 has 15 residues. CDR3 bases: TGTGCCAGCAGCCGGGAAAGTAGCGGGAGGGGGGAGCTGTTTTTT. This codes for CASSRESSGRGELFF.

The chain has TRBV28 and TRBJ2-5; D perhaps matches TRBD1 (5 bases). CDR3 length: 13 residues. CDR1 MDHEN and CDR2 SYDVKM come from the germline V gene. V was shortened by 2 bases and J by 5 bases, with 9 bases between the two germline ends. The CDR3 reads CASSLRQLETQYF. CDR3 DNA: TGTGCCAGCAGTTTAAGACAGCTGGAGACCCAGTACTTC.

The CDR3 sequence is CASSIETDSGNTIYF. The CDR3 region has the DNA TGTGCCAGTAGTATTGAGACAGACTCTGGAAACACCATATATTTT. The gene calls are TRBV19 and TRBJ1-3; D possibly corresponds to TRBD1 (5 bases). V was trimmed by 3 bases and J by 0 bases, leaving 9 bases between them. Germline V lookup: CDR1 LNHDA, CDR2 SQIVND (reference sequence). This CDR3 is built from 15 residues.

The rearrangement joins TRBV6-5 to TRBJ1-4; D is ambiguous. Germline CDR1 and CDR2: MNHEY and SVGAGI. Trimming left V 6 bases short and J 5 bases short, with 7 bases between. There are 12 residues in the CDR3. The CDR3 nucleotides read TGTGCCAGCAGATTGTCGAATGAAAAACTGTTTTTT. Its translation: CASRLSNEKLFF.

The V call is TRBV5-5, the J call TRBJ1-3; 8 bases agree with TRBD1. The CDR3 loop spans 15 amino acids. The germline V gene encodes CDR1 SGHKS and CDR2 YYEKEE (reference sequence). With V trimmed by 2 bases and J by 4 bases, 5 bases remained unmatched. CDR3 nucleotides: TGTGCCAGCAGCTTCCAGGGGGCGCAGGGAAACACCATATATTTT. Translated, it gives CASSFQGAQGNTIYF.

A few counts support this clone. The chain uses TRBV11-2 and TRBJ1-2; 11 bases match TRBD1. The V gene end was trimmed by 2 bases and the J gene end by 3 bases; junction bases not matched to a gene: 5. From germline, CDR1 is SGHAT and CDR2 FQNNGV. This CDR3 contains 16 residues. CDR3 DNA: TGTGCCAGCAGCTTACACGGGACAGGGGGATACTATGGCTACACCTTC. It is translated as CASSLHGTGGYYGYTF.

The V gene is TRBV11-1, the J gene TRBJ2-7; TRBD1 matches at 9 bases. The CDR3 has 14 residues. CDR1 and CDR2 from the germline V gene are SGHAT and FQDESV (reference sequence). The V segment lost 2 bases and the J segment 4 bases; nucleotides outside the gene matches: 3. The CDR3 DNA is TGTGCCAGCAGCTTAACAGGGGGCAATTACGAGCAGTACTTC. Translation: CASSLTGGNYEQYF.

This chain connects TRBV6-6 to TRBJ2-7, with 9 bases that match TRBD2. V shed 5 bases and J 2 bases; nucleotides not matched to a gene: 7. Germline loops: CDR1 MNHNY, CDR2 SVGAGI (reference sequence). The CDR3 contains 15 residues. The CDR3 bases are TGTGCCAGCAGTGCCTTTAGCGGGAGCGCCTACGAGCAGTACTTC. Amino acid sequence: CASSAFSGSAYEQYF.

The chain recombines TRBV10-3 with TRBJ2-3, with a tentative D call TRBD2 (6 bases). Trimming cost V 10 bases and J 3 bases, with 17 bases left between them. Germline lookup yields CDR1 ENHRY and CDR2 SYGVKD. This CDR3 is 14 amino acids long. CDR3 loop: CASLSGAGTDTQYF. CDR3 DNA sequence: TGTGCCAGCCTTAGCGGAGCAGGGACAGATACGCAGTATTTT.

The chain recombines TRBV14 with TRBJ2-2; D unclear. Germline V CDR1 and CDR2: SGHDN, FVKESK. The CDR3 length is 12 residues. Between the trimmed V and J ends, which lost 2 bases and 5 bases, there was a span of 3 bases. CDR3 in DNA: TGTGCCAGCAGCCAACTAACCGGGGAGCTGTTTTTT. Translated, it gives CASSQLTGELFF.

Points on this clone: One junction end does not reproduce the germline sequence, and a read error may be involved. In DNA, the CDR3 is TGTGCCACCAGCAGCGGTTCAGATACGCAGTATTTT. Protein product: CATSSGSDTQYF. The chain is built from TRBV7-6 and TRBJ2-3, with D perhaps TRBD2 (5 bases). CDR3 length: 12 residues. Germline assignment: CDR1 SGHVS and CDR2 FNYEAQ.

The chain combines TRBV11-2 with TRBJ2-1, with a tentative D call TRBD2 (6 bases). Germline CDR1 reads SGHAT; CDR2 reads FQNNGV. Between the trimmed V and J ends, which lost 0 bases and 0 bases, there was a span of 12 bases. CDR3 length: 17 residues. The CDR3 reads CASSLDAGRSSYNEQFF. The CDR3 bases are TGTGCCAGCAGCTTAGATGCGGGGAGGAGCTCCTACAATGAGCAGTTCTTC.